A single sample is the source of the 3 T cell receptor beta chains below, sequenced in a study of Graves' ophthalmopathy and Graves' hyperthyroidism. Amplifying from RNA transcripts, the study obtained TCR beta CDR3 regions. Investigators did first-round RT-PCR with HTBI primers, then second-round multiplex PCR. TCRdb re-analysed the multiplex PCR reads in MiXCR, keeping a single row per CDR3 protein. The sample has about 480,000 distinct CDR3 sequences, approximately 15% seen once. Sequencing was performed on blood. Every receptor here comes from a woman in her thirties with Graves' ophthalmopathy.

This clonotype was detected many times. This chain connects TRBV5-1 to TRBJ2-2; 9 bases are a match to TRBD1. The germline V gene encodes CDR1 SGHRS and CDR2 YFSETQ. With 0 bases clipped from V and 7 bases from J, the junction kept 4 bases outside the gene matches. This CDR3 is 15 amino acids long. The CDR3 is CASSLDRGQGGELFF. The DNA for the CDR3 is TGCGCCAGCAGCTTGGACAGGGGGCAAGGCGGGGAGCTGTTTTTT.

This clonotype was counted at least ten times. A single base separates this from a much larger clone, so it may be a read error. The chain has TRBV12-3 or TRBV12-4 and TRBJ2-7; the match to TRBD2 covers 11 bases. Trimming removed 6 bases from V and 7 bases from J; junction bases left unmatched: 11. This CDR3 contains 15 residues. CDR3: CASRPELAGAGEQYF. CDR3 nucleotide sequence: TGTGCCAGCAGGCCAGAACTAGCGGGAGCGGGAGAGCAGTACTTC.

Ten or more counts support this clonotype. The chain recombines TRBV28 with TRBJ1-1; 8 nucleotides match TRBD1. The V segment lost 5 bases and the J segment 4 bases; nucleotides outside the gene matches: 12. The length of the CDR3 is 16 residues. In germline, CDR1 is MDHEN, CDR2 SYDVKM. CDR3 region: CASSETGALTSTEAFF. CDR3 DNA: TGTGCCAGCAGTGAGACAGGGGCGTTGACGAGCACTGAAGCTTTCTTT.